These 19 T cell receptor beta chains came from one sample sequenced in a study of blood T cell repertoires in COVID-19. Sequencing used immunoSEQ multiplex PCR; TCRdb keeps in-frame clones, though not all of them. The repertoire includes about 190,000 clones, 85% to 90% of them detected once, and 4.4% sits in the top ten. Sequencing input: peripheral blood. Receptors were obtained from a human donor in a cohort sampled during active COVID-19.

This chain connects TRBV2 to TRBJ1-5; unclear D gene. In germline, CDR1 is SNHLY, CDR2 FYNNEI. Trimming took 4 bases from V and 5 from J, leaving 12 bases between them. The CDR3 contains 14 residues. CDR3 nucleotide sequence: TGTGCCAGCAGTGGAGGGTGGGAAGATCAGCCCCAGCATTTT. Translation: CASSGGWEDQPQHF.

The J gene is TRBJ2-7, the V gene TRBV11-2; weak D call: TRBD1 (5 bases). Trimming removed 4 bases at V and 3 bases at J, with 19 bases between. Germline V CDR1 and CDR2: SGHAT, FQNNGV. The CDR3 is 16 residues long. CDR3 in amino acids: CASSSSGRDSLYEQYF. DNA for the CDR3: TGTGCCAGCAGCTCATCCGGTCGAGACAGCCTCTACGAGCAGTACTTC.

CDR3 DNA: TGTGCCAGCAGCTTAGAGGTGGGGGCTGTAACTGAAGCTTTCTTT. This translates into CASSLEVGAVTEAFF. This sequence joins TRBV7-9 and TRBJ1-1; TRBD1 is a possible D gene (6 bases). The CDR3 is made up of 15 amino acids. Per germline, CDR1 SEHNR and CDR2 FQNEAQ (reference sequence). Trimming shortened V by 1 base and J by 5 bases, and 14 bases separated the two germline ends.

The V gene is TRBV4-1, the J gene TRBJ1-5, with D possibly TRBD1 on 5 matching bases. Trimming removed 1 base at V and 4 bases at J, with 14 bases between. Per germline, CDR1 MGHRA and CDR2 YSYEKL. The CDR3 has 16 amino acids. The CDR3 sequence: CASSQGKGLMNQPQHF. CDR3 DNA: TGCGCCAGCAGCCAAGGGAAGGGACTGATGAATCAGCCCCAGCATTTT.

CDR3 amino acids: CSTANYGYTF. The CDR3 DNA reads TGCTCAACAGCTAACTATGGCTACACCTTC. V usage is TRBV20-1 and J usage is TRBJ1-2; D is unresolved. The CDR3 sequence is 10 residues long. Germline values: CDR1 DFQATT, CDR2 SNEGSKA (reference sequence).

The J gene is TRBJ2-3, the V gene TRBV10-3; the D gene is possibly TRBD2 (6 bases). This CDR3 region has 15 residues. Germline V gene lookup returns CDR1 ENHRY and CDR2 SYGVKD. V dropped 3 bases and J dropped 6 bases, with 16 bases sitting between them. The CDR3 nucleotides are TGTGCCATCAGTGATCGGGGCGGGGTAGGGGATACGCAGTATTTT. It yields the protein CAISDRGGVGDTQYF.

The chain recombines TRBV4-3 with TRBJ2-7; the D is unclear. CDR1 and CDR2 from the germline V gene are LGHNA and YSLEER. The CDR3 runs to 13 residues. Trimming left V 1 base short and J 7 bases short, with 11 bases between. CDR3 amino acids: CASSQVRLREQYF. The CDR3 DNA is TGCGCCAGCAGCCAAGTGAGACTGCGGGAGCAGTACTTC.

The chain carries TRBV25-1 and TRBJ1-1; 9 bases are a match to TRBD1. The CDR3 consists of 16 residues. V shed 0 bases, J shed 4 bases, and the junction held 6 bases outside the gene matches. Germline V gene sequence: CDR1 MGHDK, CDR2 SYGVNS. CDR3 sequence: CASSEYPDRGCTEAFF. Written as DNA, the CDR3 is TGTGCCAGCAGTGAATATCCAGACAGGGGGTGCACTGAAGCTTTCTTT.

This clone was seen only once. The J gene is TRBJ2-7, the V gene TRBV4-3; TRBD2 might be the D (5 bases). The CDR3 is made up of 14 amino acids. Between the trimmed V and J ends, which lost 0 bases and 3 bases, there was a span of 9 bases. Germline CDR1 and CDR2: LGHNA and YSLEER. CDR3 nucleotide sequence: TGCGCCAGCAGCCAAGATTACGGGAACTACGAGCAGTACTTC. Translation: CASSQDYGNYEQYF.

The J gene is TRBJ1-1, the V gene TRBV2; D call uncertain. The ends were cut back, 6 bases at V and 2 bases at J, with 13 bases in the middle. The CDR3 is made up of 14 amino acids. Germline assignment: CDR1 SNHLY and CDR2 FYNNEI. The CDR3 reads CASRREYTNTEAFF. CDR3 sequence (DNA): TGTGCCAGCAGGAGGGAGTACACTAACACTGAAGCTTTCTTT. The full variable domain, completed using reference TRBV2 and TRBJ1-1, is EPEVTQTPSHQVTQMGQEVILRCVPISNHLYFYWYRQILGQKVEFLVSFYNNEISEKSEIFDDQFSVERPDGSNFTLKIRSTKLEDSAMYFCASRREYTNTEAFFGQGTRLTVV.

The rearrangement links TRBV7-9 to TRBJ1-2; 9 bases are a match to TRBD1. J lost 4 bases, V lost 1 base, and 13 bases had no gene match. CDR1 and CDR2 from the germline V gene are SEHNR and FQNEAQ (reference sequence). The CDR3 is 18 residues long. DNA of the CDR3: TGTGCCAGCAGCTTAGAGGTCTGGACAGGGGCTAAAGGCTATGGCTACACCTTC. As protein: CASSLEVWTGAKGYGYTF.

The chain has TRBV10-3 and TRBJ1-2; 7 bases align to TRBD1. The J segment lost 0 bases and the V segment lost 2 bases, leaving 0 bases of the junction unmatched. The germline V gene encodes CDR1 ENHRY and CDR2 SYGVKD. The CDR3 covers 14 residues. CDR3 coding DNA: TGTGCCATCAGTGAGGGACAGGCTAACTATGGCTACACCTTC. Its protein product is CAISEGQANYGYTF.

Of note for this clone: Other DNA sequences within the sample encode an identical CDR3. The CDR3 loop reads CASSSTGISGNTIYF. CDR3 DNA: TGTGCCAGCAGCTCCACAGGGATTTCTGGAAACACCATATATTTT. This chain links TRBV7-9 with TRBJ1-3; TRBD1 might be the D (6 bases). Trimming pared 4 bases from V and 1 base from J, leaving 11 bases between. Germline V gene data show CDR1 as SEHNR and CDR2 as FQNEAQ (reference sequence). The CDR3 is made up of 15 amino acids.

The J gene is TRBJ2-7, the V gene TRBV21-1; TRBD2 is the table's D call and was not checked against the DNA. TRBV21-1 is a pseudogene. The CDR3 sequence is 11 residues long. CDR3 loop: CASSKVLGQYF. Written as DNA, the CDR3 is TGTGCCAGCAGCAAGGTGCTAGGTCAGTACTTC.

The chain links TRBV18 to TRBJ2-7; TRBD2 matches at 7 bases. The CDR3 sequence is 15 residues long. J lost 4 bases, V lost 2 bases, and 8 bases had no gene match. Germline values: CDR1 KGHSH, CDR2 LQKENI. The CDR3 spells CASSPTGTTLYEQYF. The CDR3 coding sequence is TGTGCCAGCTCACCAACCGGGACTACATTATACGAGCAGTACTTC.

Notes on this clone: Other DNA sequences of this sample code for an identical CDR3. The J gene is TRBJ1-6, the V gene TRBV11-2; D might be TRBD1 (5 bases). V gave up 0 bases and J gave up 10 bases, with 7 bases separating them. The CDR3 is 13 residues long. The germline V gene has CDR1 SGHAT and CDR2 FQNNGV. Here the CDR3 reads CASSLDPGSPLHF. As DNA, the CDR3 is TGTGCCAGCAGCTTAGACCCAGGGTCACCCCTCCACTTT.

V is TRBV5-1 and J is TRBJ2-1; D perhaps matches TRBD2 (5 bases). The ends were cut back, 0 bases at V and 0 bases at J, with 10 bases in the middle. CDR1 is SGHRS and CDR2 is YFSETQ in the germline V gene. The CDR3 is 16 residues long. The CDR3 bases are TGCGCCAGCAGCTTGGAGGGCGGAGGCTCCTACAATGAGCAGTTCTTC. This gives the protein CASSLEGGGSYNEQFF.

The chain has TRBV5-1 and TRBJ2-2; 7 bases map to TRBD2. Germline loops: CDR1 SGHRS, CDR2 YFSETQ. The CDR3 runs 15 residues. The ends lost 4 bases at V and 4 bases at J; junction bases unmatched: 7. The CDR3: CASSVSSSGTGELFF. CDR3 DNA: TGCGCCAGCAGCGTCTCATCTAGCGGCACCGGGGAGCTGTTTTTT.

The V call is TRBV6-5, the J call TRBJ1-1; D might be TRBD1 (6 bases). V lost 6 bases and J 3 bases, leaving 14 bases between the germline ends. The CDR3 consists of 14 residues. Per the germline V gene, CDR1 is MNHEY and CDR2 is SVGAGI. The CDR3 protein is CASSLGRGHTEAFF. Written as DNA, the CDR3 is TGTGCCAGCAGCCTCGGGCGGGGGCACACTGAAGCTTTCTTT.